The 32 T cell receptor beta chains in this list originate from one sample, sequenced in a study of shared clonotypes between healthy human individuals. Sequencing used immunoSEQ multiplex PCR; TCRdb keeps in-frame clones, though not all of them. The sample includes about 490,000 clones, 79% of them seen just once. Sequencing was done on a sample of PBMCs. Source of these receptors: a woman aged 40 to 50 in good health. Some clones in this sample may be carry-over from other donors' samples.

The V and J genes are TRBV2 and TRBJ1-1, with no clear D. Germline V gene data show CDR1 as SNHLY and CDR2 as FYNNEI. The V end was cut by 4 bases, the J end by 4 bases, with 13 bases between. The CDR3 loop spans 14 amino acids. The CDR3 reads CASSGEVAVTEAFF. In DNA form, the CDR3 reads TGTGCCAGCAGTGGTGAGGTCGCGGTCACTGAAGCTTTCTTT.

The chain uses TRBV6-1 and TRBJ1-3; TRBD1 matches 11 bases. Per the germline V gene, CDR1 is MNHNS and CDR2 is SASEGT. The CDR3 sequence is 14 residues long. The ends lost 4 bases at V and 6 bases at J; junction bases unmatched: 2. CDR3 in amino acids: CASSAGQGVNTIYF. DNA of the CDR3: TGTGCCAGCAGTGCGGGACAGGGGGTAAACACCATATATTTT.

The rearrangement uses TRBV27 and TRBJ1-5; D call uncertain. The V end was cut by 3 bases, the J end by 0 bases, with 6 bases between. CDR1 and CDR2 (germline): MNHEY, SMNVEV (reference sequence). The CDR3 consists of 14 residues. The CDR3 region has the DNA TGTGCCAGCAGTTTTACAGATAGCAATCAGCCCCAGCATTTT. It translates to CASSFTDSNQPQHF.

This chain joins TRBV5-1 and TRBJ2-7; no definite D call. The CDR3 is 14 residues long. V was shortened by 2 bases and J by 3 bases, with 12 bases between the two germline ends. CDR1 and CDR2 from the germline V gene are SGHRS and YFSETQ. The CDR3 here is CASSFDTDGYEQYF. The CDR3 DNA follows: TGCGCCAGCAGCTTTGATACCGACGGCTACGAGCAGTACTTC.

The chain has TRBV27 and TRBJ2-2; 10 positions agree with TRBD2. There are 15 residues in the CDR3. In germline, CDR1 is MNHEY, CDR2 SMNVEV (reference sequence). J gave up 0 bases and V 6 bases, and 1 base lay outside the gene matches. CDR3 in DNA: TGTGCCAGCAGACTAGCGGGGTCGAACACCGGGGAGCTGTTTTTT. Protein: CASRLAGSNTGELFF.

In regard to this clone: Other nucleotide sequences from this sample produce the same CDR3. The V and J genes are TRBV5-1 and TRBJ1-1; D call uncertain. The CDR3 covers 13 residues. Germline assignment: CDR1 SGHRS and CDR2 YFSETQ. Trimming removed 1 base at V and 1 base at J, with 5 bases between. CDR3 sequence (DNA): TGCGCCAGCAGCTTGCTGGGGAACACTGAAGCTTTCTTT. This encodes CASSLLGNTEAFF.

This clone was detected once. A far larger clone is just one base off, so this is likely a read error. The same CDR3 can be traced to other DNA sequences in this sample. The V and J genes are TRBV28 and TRBJ1-5; no clear D gene. Germline V gives CDR1 MDHEN, CDR2 SYDVKM. The CDR3 extends over 16 amino acids. The CDR3 loop reads CASSLTSTYSNQPQHF. CDR3 in DNA: TGTGCCAGTAGTTTGACGAGCACATATAGCAATCAGCCCCAGCATTTT.

This sequence joins TRBV19 and TRBJ2-7, with TRBD1 as a possible D gene (6 bases). V lost 5 bases and J 2 bases, leaving 10 bases between the germline ends. This CDR3 has 13 amino acids. The germline gives CDR1 LNHDA, CDR2 SQIVND (reference sequence). The CDR3 bases are TGTGCCAGTAGTCCGGACAGACCCTACGAGCAGTACTTC. Translation gives CASSPDRPYEQYF.

This clone was seen ten or more times. Other DNA variants within this sample encode the same CDR3. The chain uses TRBV30 and TRBJ1-5; D is perhaps TRBD1 (6 bases). The CDR3 loop spans 15 amino acids. Germline V gene data show CDR1 as GTSNPN and CDR2 as SVGIG (reference sequence). V shed 4 bases and J shed 0 bases, with 13 bases lying between them. The CDR3 reads CAWNEGHPSNQPQHF. The CDR3 nucleotides read TGTGCCTGGAACGAGGGACACCCTAGCAATCAGCCCCAGCATTTT.

The chain carries TRBV19 and TRBJ2-3; D is ambiguous. V gave up 3 bases and J gave up 8 bases, with 15 bases separating them. This CDR3 spans 14 amino acids. Germline CDR1 reads LNHDA; CDR2 reads SQIVND (reference sequence). As DNA, the CDR3 is TGTGCCAGTAGTATCCGACCGTTTGACCGTACGCAGTATTTT. Residues: CASSIRPFDRTQYF.

This clone was observed a few times. The genes are TRBV2 and TRBJ2-1, with 13 bases lining up with TRBD2. Germline assignment: CDR1 SNHLY and CDR2 FYNNEI. With V trimmed by 5 bases and J by 9 bases, 7 bases remained unmatched. The CDR3 length is 15 residues. CDR3 loop: CASSPRTSGSGEQFF. The DNA of the CDR3 is TGTGCCAGCAGTCCTCGGACTAGCGGGAGCGGTGAGCAGTTCTTC.

CDR3 sequence: CASSLHTSKGYLAKNIQYF. The CDR3 nucleotides read TGTGCCAGCAGTTTGCACACCTCAAAAGGGTACTTAGCCAAAAACATTCAGTACTTC. The genes are TRBV28 and TRBJ2-4, with no clear D. CDR1 is MDHEN and CDR2 is SYDVKM in the germline V gene. V lost 3 bases and J lost 0, with 21 bases in between. The CDR3 is 19 residues long.

The rearrangement links TRBV12-1 to TRBJ2-7; no DNA check was done on the table's D call, TRBD1. TRBV12-1 is described as a pseudogene. The CDR3 extends over 15 amino acids. CDR3 residues: CASSWRGRGYHEQYF. In nucleotides, the CDR3 is TGTGCCAGCAGCTGGAGAGGCAGGGGTTACCACGAGCAGTACTTC.

This chain links TRBV7-2 with TRBJ2-3; D remains unclear. V was clipped by 1 base and J by 3 bases, with 11 bases between them. Germline CDR1 SGHTA, CDR2 FQGNSA. The CDR3 covers 15 residues. CDR3 region: CASSLGRSFTDTQYF. In DNA, the CDR3 is TGTGCCAGCAGCTTAGGAAGATCCTTTACAGATACGCAGTATTTT.

This chain uses TRBV5-4 with TRBJ1-2; D gene uncertain. There are 16 residues in the CDR3. From germline, CDR1 is SGHNT and CDR2 YYREEE (reference sequence). V lost 0 bases and J lost 4, with 16 bases in between. CDR3 region: CASSLESRVEAYGYTF. CDR3 sequence (DNA): TGTGCCAGCAGCTTGGAGTCGAGGGTCGAGGCCTATGGCTACACCTTC.

The V gene is TRBV15, the J gene TRBJ2-2, with 8 positions matching TRBD2. Germline CDR1 is LNHNV and CDR2 is YYDKDF (reference sequence). V shed 1 base, J shed 5 bases, and the junction held 6 bases outside the gene matches. The length of the CDR3 is 16 residues. CDR3 amino acids: CATSRGGGRRTGELFF. CDR3 sequence (DNA): TGTGCCACCAGCAGAGGAGGCGGGAGGAGGACCGGGGAGCTGTTTTTT. The variable domain in full, completed from reference TRBV15 and TRBJ2-2, reads DAMVIQNPRYQVTQFGKPVTLSCSQTLNHNVMYWYQQKSSQAPKLLFHYYDKDFNNEADTPDNFQSRRPNTSFCFLDIRSPGLGDTAMYLCATSRGGGRRTGELFFGEGSRLTVL.

This chain links TRBV6-1 with TRBJ2-7; D is possibly TRBD1 or TRBD2 (5 bases each). V shed 5 bases and J shed 2 bases, with 16 bases lying between them. From germline, CDR1 is MNHNS and CDR2 SASEGT. This CDR3 comprises 15 residues. Here the CDR3 reads CASSNPRDGPYEQYF. The CDR3 region has the DNA TGTGCCAGCAGTAACCCTCGGGACGGTCCCTACGAGCAGTACTTC.

CDR3 loop: CASSFRRDYSTDTQYF. CDR3 bases: TGTGCCAGCAGTTTTCGGCGGGACTACAGCACAGATACGCAGTATTTT. The chain employs TRBV28 and TRBJ2-3; 7 positions match TRBD2. V gave up 3 bases and J gave up 0 bases; unmatched junction bases: 6. Germline CDR1 and CDR2: MDHEN and SYDVKM. This CDR3 spans 16 amino acids.

This clone was seen a handful of times. Distinct nucleotide sequences in the sample also encode this CDR3. This rearrangement joins TRBV2 to TRBJ2-3; 10 nucleotides line up with TRBD2. The CDR3 is 14 residues long. Germline loops: CDR1 SNHLY, CDR2 FYNNEI. The trim removed 6 bases at V and 2 bases at J, leaving 2 bases unmatched. The CDR3 DNA reads TGTGCCAGCAGAGGACTAGCGGACACAGATACGCAGTATTTT. This gives the protein CASRGLADTDTQYF. Filled out from reference TRBV2 and TRBJ2-3, the complete variable domain reads EPEVTQTPSHQVTQMGQEVILRCVPISNHLYFYWYRQILGQKVEFLVSFYNNEISEKSEIFDDQFSVERPDGSNFTLKIRSTKLEDSAMYFCASRGLADTDTQYFGPGTRLTVL.

This sequence joins TRBV7-2 and TRBJ2-5, with a tentative D call TRBD2 (5 bases). The last part of the DNA fits TRBJ2-7 better; the J call may be wrong. In germline, CDR1 is SGHTA, CDR2 FQGNSA. The CDR3 runs 14 residues. For the CDR3, the DNA is TGTGCCAGCAGCCCTAGCCGGGGATCCTACGAGCAGTACTTC. This sequence encodes CASSPSRGSYEQYF.

The V gene is TRBV9, the J gene TRBJ2-1; D not resolved. The germline V and J ends were trimmed by 0 bases and 6 bases, with 7 bases remaining between them. The CDR3 totals 13 residues. CDR1 SGDLS and CDR2 YYNGEE come from the germline V gene. The CDR3 coding sequence is TGTGCCAGCAGCGTAGGTTGGGGCAATGAGCAGTTCTTC. It is translated as CASSVGWGNEQFF.

The CDR3 here is CASSPRRTDTQYF. The CDR3 region has the DNA TGTGCCAGCAGCCCTCGGCGCACAGATACGCAGTATTTT. The chain combines TRBV7-2 with TRBJ2-3; D gene unclear. V was shortened by 5 bases and J by 1 base, with 7 bases between the two germline ends. The CDR3 contains 13 residues. Looked up from germline, CDR1 is SGHTA and CDR2 is FQGNSA.

This rearrangement joins TRBV11-3 to TRBJ2-1, with D perhaps TRBD2 (6 bases). V was pared by 5 bases and J by 1 base, with 12 bases between. Germline V gives CDR1 SGHNT, CDR2 YENEEA. This CDR3 contains 15 residues. In DNA form, the CDR3 reads TGTGCCAGCAGCCTCGACGGACTATCCTACAATGAGCAGTTCTTC. It translates to CASSLDGLSYNEQFF.

This chain links TRBV11-2 with TRBJ2-5; perhaps TRBD2 as D (6 bases). Germline V gene sequence: CDR1 SGHAT, CDR2 FQNNGV. The CDR3 is made up of 14 amino acids. Trimming left V 1 base short and J 4 bases short, with 10 bases between. CDR3 protein: CASSLARGTETQYF. CDR3 DNA sequence: TGTGCCAGCAGCTTAGCCCGGGGGACAGAGACCCAGTACTTC.

The chain uses TRBV6-5 and TRBJ2-7; 7 nucleotides line up with TRBD1. J lost 6 bases, V lost 4 bases, and 9 bases had no gene match. The CDR3 totals 14 residues. The germline V gene has CDR1 MNHEY and CDR2 SVGAGI. The CDR3 protein is CASSSDRVWFEQYF. In DNA, the CDR3 is TGTGCCAGCAGTTCCGACAGGGTTTGGTTCGAGCAGTACTTC.

The genes are TRBV2 and TRBJ1-1, with 9 bases aligning to TRBD1. From germline, CDR1 is SNHLY and CDR2 FYNNEI. The J segment lost 1 base and the V segment lost 5 bases, leaving 2 bases of the junction unmatched. CDR3 length: 14 residues. CDR3 nucleotide sequence: TGTGCCAGCAGTTTACAGGGGGCGAACACTGAAGCTTTCTTT. Translating it yields CASSLQGANTEAFF. Filled out from reference TRBV2 and TRBJ1-1, the complete variable domain reads EPEVTQTPSHQVTQMGQEVILRCVPISNHLYFYWYRQILGQKVEFLVSFYNNEISEKSEIFDDQFSVERPDGSNFTLKIRSTKLEDSAMYFCASSLQGANTEAFFGQGTRLTVV.

This rearrangement joins TRBV11-2 to TRBJ2-2, with D perhaps TRBD2 (5 bases). The CDR3 has 13 amino acids. Trimming cost V 5 bases and J 7 bases, with 11 bases left between them. Germline values: CDR1 SGHAT, CDR2 FQNNGV. The CDR3 region is CASSATSVGELFF. The CDR3 DNA reads as TGTGCCAGCAGCGCAACTAGTGTCGGGGAGCTGTTTTTT.

This clone was found once. The chain links TRBV4-1 to TRBJ2-3; 8 nucleotides agree with TRBD2. The CDR3 spans 14 residues. V lost 2 bases to trimming and J lost 6 bases; unmatched junction nucleotides: 4. Germline V gene lookup returns CDR1 MGHRA and CDR2 YSYEKL. The DNA for the CDR3 is TGCGCCAGCAGCCAACTACTAGCGGCGGATACGCAGTATTTT. It is translated as CASSQLLAADTQYF.

This clone has only one observation. The CDR3 loop reads CASSQGRTLGYQYF. The CDR3 DNA sequence: TGTGCCAGCAGCCAAGGACGAACATTAGGCTACCAGTACTTC. This chain joins TRBV14 and TRBJ2-5; D ambiguous. Trimming pared 1 base from V and 10 bases from J, leaving 16 bases between. CDR1 SGHDN and CDR2 FVKESK come from the germline V gene. CDR3 size: 14 residues.

The chain has TRBV21-1 and TRBJ1-5; the D call of TRBD1 is as the table states it, not checked on the DNA. TRBV21-1 is an annotated pseudogene. The CDR3 extends over 15 amino acids. The CDR3 protein is CASKPRYNSNQPQHF. In DNA, the CDR3 is TGTGCCAGCAAACCCAGATACAATAGCAATCAGCCCCAGCATTTT.

The genes are TRBV2 and TRBJ1-6; D is undetermined. Trimming took off 6 bases at V and 8 bases at J, with 5 bases between the two ends. Germline assignment: CDR1 SNHLY and CDR2 FYNNEI. This CDR3 region has 11 residues. This chain's CDR3 is CASRGDSPLHF. CDR3 nucleotide sequence: TGTGCCAGCAGAGGAGATTCACCCCTCCACTTT.

The sample holds one count of this clone. A read error is the likely source, as a far larger clone sits one nucleotide away. Within the sample, other DNA sequences also encode this same CDR3. The rearrangement uses TRBV30 and TRBJ1-5; D gene unclear. The CDR3 sequence is 13 residues long. Germline CDR1 is GTSNPN and CDR2 is SVGIG (reference sequence). The CDR3 is CAWSAYSNQPQHF. The CDR3 coding sequence is TGTGCCTGGAGTGCCTATAGCAACCAGCCCCAGCATTTT.